This entry lists 14 T cell receptor beta chains sequenced from one sample in a study of PD-1 blockade in classical Hodgkin lymphoma. Time point of the sample: newly diagnosed, previously untreated cHL patient sample. Isolated CD8+ T cells were derived from thawed PBMCs through magnetic negative selection. TCRdb keeps only in-frame clones here, not all; method: immunoSEQ multiplex PCR. The sample records fewer than 5,500 clones, 80% to 90% being singletons. What was sequenced was CD8+ T cells from blood. These receptors all stem from a human donor with classical Hodgkin lymphoma.

The V call is TRBV25-1, the J call TRBJ2-5, with TRBD2 matching over 9 bases. The DNA end is more similar to TRBJ2-7, so the J call may be wrong. The CDR3 loop spans 15 amino acids. The germline V gene encodes CDR1 MGHDK and CDR2 SYGVNS. The chain's CDR3 is CASSEPSGTEYEQYF. CDR3 in DNA: TGTGCCAGCAGTGAACCTAGCGGGACGGAGTACGAGCAGTACTTC.

The rearrangement uses TRBV13 and TRBJ2-1, with D perhaps matching TRBD2 (8 bases). Trimming cost V 5 bases and J 8 bases, with 16 bases left between them. The CDR3 sequence is 14 residues long. From germline, CDR1 is PRHDT and CDR2 FYEKMQ (reference sequence). The CDR3 nucleotides read TGTGCCAGCAGCCCCGGGAGGGGGCTGGATGAGCAGTTCTTC. Its protein is CASSPGRGLDEQFF.

The rearrangement uses TRBV21-1 and TRBJ1-4; no check of the table's D call, TRBD1, against the DNA was made. TRBV21-1 is annotated as a pseudogene. This CDR3 spans 15 amino acids. This CDR3 reads CASSKWPAPNEKLFF. For the CDR3, the DNA is TGTGCCAGCAGCAAATGGCCCGCCCCAAATGAAAAACTGTTTTTT.

In its sample, this clone was seen once. The chain recombines TRBV25-1 with TRBJ2-5, with D unresolved. The germline V and J ends were trimmed by 3 bases and 2 bases, with 16 bases remaining between them. CDR3 size: 16 residues. Germline V lookup: CDR1 MGHDK, CDR2 SYGVNS. CDR3 protein: CASSEVQQREQETQYF. In DNA, the CDR3 is TGTGCCAGCAGTGAGGTGCAGCAGCGAGAGCAAGAGACCCAGTACTTC.

The chain has TRBV7-2 and TRBJ2-7; tentatively, D is TRBD2 (6 bases). The length of the CDR3 is 14 residues. CDR1 SGHTA and CDR2 FQGNSA come from the germline V gene. The V end was cut by 3 bases, the J end by 2 bases, with 11 bases between. The CDR3 reads CASSLSEGTYEQYF. CDR3 coding DNA: TGTGCCAGCAGCTTGTCGGAGGGGACCTACGAGCAGTACTTC.

This chain links TRBV6-4 with TRBJ2-3; 14 bases line up with TRBD2. The V gene end was trimmed by 2 bases and the J gene end by 5 bases; junction bases not matched to a gene: 0. Per germline, CDR1 MRHNA and CDR2 SNTAGT. The CDR3 consists of 15 residues. CDR3 coding DNA: TGTGCCAGCAGTGACGGGACTAGCGGGAGAGATACGCAGTATTTT. Translated: CASSDGTSGRDTQYF.

This chain connects TRBV15 to TRBJ2-1; TRBD1 agrees at 7 bases. V lost 1 base to trimming and J lost 4 bases; unmatched junction nucleotides: 4. The germline gives CDR1 LNHNV, CDR2 YYDKDF (reference sequence). The CDR3 is 15 residues long. CDR3 residues: CATSRVTGEYNEQFF. CDR3 nucleotides: TGTGCCACCAGCAGAGTTACAGGGGAGTACAATGAGCAGTTCTTC.

The chain joins TRBV11-2 to TRBJ2-1; D perhaps matches TRBD1 (5 bases). The germline V gene encodes CDR1 SGHAT and CDR2 FQNNGV. The V and J ends lost 1 base and 7 bases respectively, with 11 bases between them. The CDR3 contains 14 residues. DNA for the CDR3: TGTGCCAGCAGCTTAGCTCTCGACAGAAATGAGCAGTTCTTC. The encoded protein is CASSLALDRNEQFF.

The chain uses TRBV11-2 and TRBJ2-6, with D unclear. Germline values: CDR1 SGHAT, CDR2 FQNNGV. V gave up 5 bases and J gave up 0 bases, with 14 bases separating them. The CDR3 extends over 17 amino acids. The CDR3 spells CASSGFDGPSGANVLTF. DNA for the CDR3: TGTGCCAGCAGCGGCTTTGACGGGCCCTCTGGGGCCAACGTCCTGACTTTC.

The chain links TRBV28 to TRBJ2-3, with D hard to call. The CDR3 covers 13 residues. Germline V lookup: CDR1 MDHEN, CDR2 SYDVKM. Trimming left V 1 base short and J 7 bases short, with 9 bases between. CDR3 sequence (DNA): TGTGCCAGCAGTTTATACGGTTCAAATACGCAGTATTTT. Encoded protein: CASSLYGSNTQYF.

This clone was recorded a few times. This sequence joins TRBV25-1 and TRBJ1-1; 7 bases fit TRBD1. J gave up 2 bases and V 2 bases, and 2 bases lay outside the gene matches. Germline CDR1 MGHDK, CDR2 SYGVNS. The CDR3 has 14 residues. For the CDR3, the DNA is TGTGCCAGCAGTGAAGGGACAGCCAACACTGAAGCTTTCTTT. Translated: CASSEGTANTEAFF.

The V and J genes are TRBV13 and TRBJ2-2; the D is unclear. This CDR3 is built from 13 residues. Germline CDR1 and CDR2: PRHDT and FYEKMQ (reference sequence). Trimming shortened V by 5 bases and J by 5 bases, and 9 bases separated the two germline ends. Here the CDR3 DNA reads TGTGCCAGCAGCCCCGGATGGACCGGGGAGCTGTTTTTT. Translated, it gives CASSPGWTGELFF.

This chain connects TRBV6-4 to TRBJ2-1; 7 nucleotides match TRBD2. The length of the CDR3 is 15 residues. From germline, CDR1 is MRHNA and CDR2 SNTAGT. J gave up 5 bases and V 0 bases, and 4 bases lay outside the gene matches. The CDR3 spells CASSDSGTNNNEQFF. CDR3 sequence (DNA): TGTGCCAGCAGTGACTCCGGGACTAACAACAATGAGCAGTTCTTC.

V usage is TRBV5-4 and J usage is TRBJ2-2; 9 nucleotides match TRBD2. CDR1 and CDR2 (germline): SGHNT, YYREEE (reference sequence). The CDR3 runs to 16 residues. With V trimmed by 4 bases and J by 7 bases, 11 bases remained unmatched. The CDR3 here is CASSPPAGGPSGELFF. In nucleotides, the CDR3 is TGTGCCAGCAGCCCACCGGCGGGAGGGCCTAGCGGGGAGCTGTTTTTT. The variable domain in full, with the rest retrieved from reference TRBV5-4 and TRBJ2-2, is ETGVTQSPTHLIKTRGQQVTLRCSSQSGHNTVSWYQQALGQGPQFIFQYYREEENGRGNFPPRFSGLQFPNYSSELNVNALELDDSALYLCASSPPAGGPSGELFFGEGSRLTVL.